The clone carrying this T cell receptor beta chain was observed many times. Its specificity is unknown. There are 13 residues in the CDR3. V lost 2 bases, J lost 0 bases, and 4 bases lay in between. Germline V lookup: CDR1 MNHNY, CDR2 SVGAGI (reference sequence). This specimen belongs to a study of beta chain features in type 1 diabetes. Study outcomes and limitations: Researchers caution that PCR might favor shorter templates, equally among patients and controls.

Reverse transcribing all isolated RNA meant expressed TCRB transcripts were sequenced. The table came from immunoSEQ multiplex PCR; TCRdb's copy has only in-frame clones and leaves some out. The sample comprises some 270,000 clones, approximately 8.1% of which are singletons, and more than 0.9% rests with the top ten. The receptor comes from a woman aged 18-35 years in good health. The specimen sequenced was central memory CD4+ T cells from blood. The V and J genes are TRBV6-6 and TRBJ1-1; D gene uncertain. The CDR3 region is CASSYAVNTEAFF. CDR3 DNA: TGTGCCAGCAGTTACGCGGTGAACACTGAAGCTTTCTTT.